The T cell receptor beta chain described here comes from a study of OX40 agonist ivuxolimab in advanced cancers. Assay used: immunoSEQ multiplex PCR; TCRdb lists only in-frame clones, some missing. Of tens of thousands of clones listed, 89% were seen once; the top ten hold approximately 0.35%. In the case of this clone: The antigen is undetermined.

The CDR3 is made up of 16 amino acids. Germline V CDR1 and CDR2: SGHDN, FVKESK. V was cut by 1 base and J by 4 bases, with 15 bases left in between. Findings and limits, study-wide: People who partly responded at 0.1-3.0 mg/kg had some of the least clonal expansion seen.

The chain combines TRBV14 with TRBJ2-3; possibly TRBD1 for D (5 bases). This clonotype was obtained from an adult with an advanced solid tumor such as melanoma, head and neck, liver or kidney cancer. This specimen consisted of CD4+ or CD8+ T cells sorted from blood, obtained in a trial of the OX40 agonist ivuxolimab. CDR3 nucleotides: TGTGCCAGCAGCCAAGTTTCCGGTATCAGGGCAGATACGCAGTATTTT. It translates to CASSQVSGIRADTQYF.